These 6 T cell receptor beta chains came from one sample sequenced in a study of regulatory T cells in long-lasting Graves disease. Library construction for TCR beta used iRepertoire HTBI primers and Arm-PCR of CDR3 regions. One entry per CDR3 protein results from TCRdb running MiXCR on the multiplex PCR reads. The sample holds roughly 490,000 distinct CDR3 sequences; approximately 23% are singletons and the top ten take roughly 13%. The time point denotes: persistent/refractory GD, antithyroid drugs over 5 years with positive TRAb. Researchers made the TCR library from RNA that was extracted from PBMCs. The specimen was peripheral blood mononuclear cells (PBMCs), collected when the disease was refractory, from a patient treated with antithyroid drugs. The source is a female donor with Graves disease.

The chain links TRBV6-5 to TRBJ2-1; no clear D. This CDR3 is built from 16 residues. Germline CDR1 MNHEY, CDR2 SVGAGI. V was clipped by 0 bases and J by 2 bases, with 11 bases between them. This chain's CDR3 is CASSYSHWDTYNEQFF. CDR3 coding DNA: TGTGCCAGCAGTTACTCTCACTGGGATACCTACAATGAGCAGTTCTTC.

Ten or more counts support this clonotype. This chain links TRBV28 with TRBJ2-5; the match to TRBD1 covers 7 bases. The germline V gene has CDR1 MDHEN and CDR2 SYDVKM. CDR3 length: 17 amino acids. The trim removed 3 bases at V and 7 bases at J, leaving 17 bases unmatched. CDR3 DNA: TGTGCCAGCAGTTTTCTCTCGGTCACAGGGGTTCGGCGGACCCAGTACTTC. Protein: CASSFLSVTGVRRTQYF.

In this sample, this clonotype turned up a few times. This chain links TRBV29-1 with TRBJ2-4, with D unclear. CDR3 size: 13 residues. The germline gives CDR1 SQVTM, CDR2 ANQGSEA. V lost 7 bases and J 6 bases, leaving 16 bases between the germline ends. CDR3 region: CSASSPPRNIQYF. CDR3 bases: TGCAGCGCATCAAGCCCCCCGAGAAACATTCAGTACTTC.

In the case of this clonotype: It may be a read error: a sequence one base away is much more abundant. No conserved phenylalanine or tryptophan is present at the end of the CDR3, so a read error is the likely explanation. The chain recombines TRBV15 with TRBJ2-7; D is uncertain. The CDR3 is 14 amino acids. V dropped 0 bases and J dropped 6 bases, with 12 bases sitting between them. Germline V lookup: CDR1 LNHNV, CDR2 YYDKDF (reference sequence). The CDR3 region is CATSRDQRESEQYL. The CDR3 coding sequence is TGTGCCACCAGCAGAGATCAGAGAGAGTCCGAGCAGTACCTC.

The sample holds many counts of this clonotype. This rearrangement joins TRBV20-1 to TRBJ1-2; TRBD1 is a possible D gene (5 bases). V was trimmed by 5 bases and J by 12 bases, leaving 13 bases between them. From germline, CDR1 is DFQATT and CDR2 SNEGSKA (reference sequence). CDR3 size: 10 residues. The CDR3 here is CSAPTGSHTF. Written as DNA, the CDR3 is TGCAGTGCTCCAACAGGATCTCACACCTTC.

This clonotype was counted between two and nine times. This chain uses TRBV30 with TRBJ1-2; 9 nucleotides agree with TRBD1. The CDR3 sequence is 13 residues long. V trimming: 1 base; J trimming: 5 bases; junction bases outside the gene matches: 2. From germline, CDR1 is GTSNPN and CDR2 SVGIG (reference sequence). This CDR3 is CAWSDGTGYGYTF. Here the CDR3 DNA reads TGTGCCTGGAGTGACGGGACAGGGTATGGCTACACCTTC.